This T cell receptor (beta chain) was sequenced in a study of identifying expanded T cells in peripheral blood (dated by TCRdb to the late 2010s). With regard to the full study: Separate aliquots of the same genomic DNA pool were sequenced to produce technical replicates, and four replicates were compared in pairs. On the study overall, not on this receptor specifically: Across all healthy donors, variance in clone template counts between approximately two-week samples was found to increase significantly with total template count. The beta-binomial model significantly reduced the number of clones called differentially abundant and the false-positive rate across all healthy-donor time intervals. The authors expected biological variance in healthy repertoires might increase further over much longer intervals such as months to years. The binomial model flagged around 1.1 differentially abundant clones between technical replicates, compared with around 15 over roughly 2 weeks and approximately 19 over about 4 weeks.

The immunoSEQ Assay, which relies on bias-controlled multiplex PCR amplification of genomic DNA, was used to profile TCRbeta CDR3 regions. Processing in the source paper ran as follows. To quantify the absolute abundance of each unique TCRbeta CDR3 region, the sequences were collapsed and filtered. Differential abundance was assessed using a binomial (Fisher-equivalent) model and a beta-binomial model in which time-dependent variance fitted from healthy donors was added. Clones with fewer than 5 combined templates were removed, and a clone was called differentially abundant if the clone's Benjamini-Hochberg FDR was below 0.01. The form v = (b*log(k)+a)^2 was used to model beta-binomial variance as a function of total template count across the two samples. Imported from immuneACCESS, the table was reduced by TCRdb to in-frame sequences with V and J called. These copies leave out some clones; in studies compared against another copy, an unresolved V gene accounts for under half, and the cause of the remainder is not known. That table furnishes V, J and clone size, whereas the DNA furnished D and trimming. The table for this sample lists around 57,000 clones; more than 75% of them were counted only once. The ten biggest clones cover roughly 4.5% of the sample.

As regards this clone: The target of this receptor is not known. It has no much larger one-base neighbor in the sample; base qualities were not kept.

The CDR3, cysteine through phenylalanine, is 16 amino acids long. Of all the DNA, just the CDR3 is kept, 48 bases in frame from base 1. A distance of 16 bases separates the germline ends of V and J, which lose 4 bases and 2 bases respectively. From the germline V gene (reference sequence), CDR1 is SGHNT and CDR2 is YYREEE. During the collection period, no infections or other immune events were recorded for the healthy donors. Time-dependent variance in a beta-binomial model of T-cell clone differential abundance was calibrated using healthy-donor blood repertoires as a training cohort. The training cohort was composed of around ten healthy donors, 3 female and 7 male. Donor ages ranged from roughly 29 to 64 years, with an average of around 45 years. Obtained from a commercial supplier, whole blood was collected from each healthy donor at three time points set two to three weeks apart. Genomic DNA was extracted from unsorted whole blood for immunosequencing.

The chain is assembled from TRBV5-4 and TRBJ1-5; no D gene call is confident. The source is a person aged 18 to 70 in good health. What was sequenced was blood. This receptor carries the CDR3 CASSAGPRGGNQPQHF. The nucleotides are TGTGCCAGCAGCGCCGGACCCCGGGGTGGCAATCAGCCCCAGCATTTT.